Below, 14 T cell receptor beta chains from the same sample are listed, as sequenced in a study of neurological immune-mediated disorders. MiXCR was run by TCRdb on the 5' RACE reads, yielding one entry per CDR3 protein. Found here are about 120,000 distinct CDR3 sequences, about 3.4% of them singletons; the top ten hold over 1%. The sample taken for sequencing was PBMCs. These receptors originate from a woman in her twenties or thirties with multiple sclerosis.

In its sample, this clonotype was seen many times. V gene TRBV7-2 combines with J gene TRBJ1-2; TRBD1 might be the D (6 bases). There are 13 residues in the CDR3. Germline V CDR1 and CDR2: SGHTA, FQGNSA. V was shortened by 5 bases and J by 7 bases, with 14 bases between the two germline ends. CDR3 nucleotides: TGTGCCAGCAGCAAGGAACAGGGATTTGGCTACACCTTC. Translating it yields CASSKEQGFGYTF.

This clonotype was seen ten or more times. This sequence joins TRBV3-1 and TRBJ1-1; D possibly corresponds to TRBD1 (5 bases). Looked up from germline, CDR1 is LGHDT and CDR2 is YNNKEL (reference sequence). This CDR3 is built from 13 residues. Trimming took 2 bases from V and 6 from J, leaving 10 bases between them. The CDR3 region is CASSQKWGSEAFF. The CDR3 DNA reads as TGTGCCAGCAGCCAAAAGTGGGGGTCTGAAGCTTTCTTT.

This clonotype appeared many times. The chain has TRBV9 and TRBJ2-3; D is unresolved. Germline V lookup: CDR1 SGDLS, CDR2 YYNGEE. V was cut by 2 bases and J by 4 bases, with 11 bases left in between. This CDR3 is built from 14 residues. CDR3 coding DNA: TGTGCCAGCAGCGTGAATAGTGTCCCAGATACGCAGTATTTT. Translating gives CASSVNSVPDTQYF.

The genes are TRBV23-1 and TRBJ2-4; D is undetermined. TRBV23-1 falls under the ORF class, with uncertain function. The V end was cut by 7 bases, the J end by 4 bases, with 17 bases between. The CDR3 has 15 amino acids. The CDR3, as DNA: TGCGCCAGCACTCCCGGTGGGGTCGAAAAAAACATTCAGTACTTC. This sequence encodes CASTPGGVEKNIQYF.

This clonotype was recorded at least ten times. The chain has TRBV7-2 and TRBJ2-6; weak D call: TRBD1 (5 bases). CDR1 and CDR2 from the germline V gene are SGHTA and FQGNSA. This CDR3 is built from 13 residues. Trimming stripped 4 bases from V and 8 bases from J, with 9 bases between. This CDR3 reads CASSSGQPNVLTF. The CDR3 coding sequence is TGTGCCAGCAGCTCCGGACAACCCAACGTCCTGACTTTC. Looking up the rest from reference TRBV7-2 and TRBJ2-6 gives the full variable domain: GAGVSQSPSNKVTEKGKDVELRCDPISGHTALYWYRQSLGQGLEFLIYFQGNSAPDKSGLPSDRFSAERTGGSVSTLTIQRTQQEDSAVYLCASSSGQPNVLTFGAGSRLTVL.

This clonotype was observed at least ten times. The chain uses TRBV10-3 and TRBJ2-3; 8 bases are shared with TRBD2. V shed 7 bases, J shed 2 bases, and the junction held 5 bases outside the gene matches. This CDR3 has 14 residues. The germline CDR1 and CDR2 sequences are ENHRY and SYGVKD. The CDR3 here is CAITLAGSTDTQYF. The CDR3 coding sequence is TGTGCCATCACATTAGCGGGATCCACAGATACGCAGTATTTT.

This clonotype came up many times. The chain uses TRBV29-1 and TRBJ2-2, with a weak D call TRBD2 (5 bases). Looked up from germline, CDR1 is SQVTM and CDR2 is ANQGSEA. With 5 bases removed from V and 8 bases from J, the gap between germline ends came to 12 bases. The CDR3 covers 12 residues. The CDR3 DNA reads TGCAGCGTTTTGGGGTCGGGGGGGGAGCTGTTTTTT. It codes for CSVLGSGGELFF.

This clonotype showed up many times. This chain joins TRBV29-1 and TRBJ1-1; D may be TRBD1 (6 bases). V dropped 7 bases and J dropped 3 bases, with 12 bases sitting between them. The CDR3 contains 12 residues. CDR1 is SQVTM, CDR2 ANQGSEA, per germline. The DNA for the CDR3 is TGCAGCGCAGGGGACCTTTACACTGAAGCTTTCTTT. Its protein is CSAGDLYTEAFF.

Ten or more counts support this clonotype. V and J are TRBV10-3 and TRBJ2-3; tentatively, D is TRBD2 (6 bases). Trimming shortened V by 6 bases and J by 5 bases, and 18 bases separated the two germline ends. Germline V gene sequence: CDR1 ENHRY, CDR2 SYGVKD. CDR3 length: 15 residues. Here the CDR3 DNA reads TGTGCCATCAGGGAAGGGTCGGGAGTGGGAGATACGCAGTATTTT. Residues: CAIREGSGVGDTQYF.

This clonotype was picked up many times. This chain joins TRBV3-1 and TRBJ2-2, with D unresolved. CDR1 and CDR2 (germline): LGHDT, YNNKEL (reference sequence). V lost 4 bases, J lost 1 base, and 7 bases lay in between. The CDR3 totals 14 residues. Here the CDR3 DNA reads TGTGCCAGCAGCCCCAGACAGAACACCGGGGAGCTGTTTTTT. Protein sequence: CASSPRQNTGELFF.

Ten or more counts support this clonotype. The chain links TRBV20-1 to TRBJ2-7, with 7 bases fitting TRBD2. The CDR3 spans 14 residues. Germline CDR1 DFQATT, CDR2 SNEGSKA (reference sequence). Unmatched junction bases numbered 6, after V lost 3 bases and J lost 1 base. CDR3 sequence (DNA): TGCAGTGCTAGCAAGACCGGGAGGTCCTACGAGCAGTACTTC. This translates into CSASKTGRSYEQYF.

This clonotype was counted only a few times. This chain links TRBV12-3 or TRBV12-4 with TRBJ1-5, with a possible D match to TRBD1 (5 bases). V was clipped by 1 base and J by 5 bases, with 9 bases between them. This CDR3 has 14 amino acids. The CDR3 is CASSLGLGDQPQHF. CDR3 in DNA: TGTGCCAGCAGTTTAGGTCTGGGGGATCAGCCCCAGCATTTT.

This clonotype was seen many times. The chain recombines TRBV10-3 with TRBJ2-3; tentative D call: TRBD2 (5 bases). The germline V gene has CDR1 ENHRY and CDR2 SYGVKD. This CDR3 spans 15 amino acids. Trimming pared 6 bases from V and 3 bases from J, leaving 16 bases between. The CDR3 region is CAISVSEAVTDTQYF. CDR3 DNA sequence: TGTGCCATCAGCGTCAGCGAAGCGGTTACAGATACGCAGTATTTT.

This clonotype was counted many times. The chain uses TRBV5-1 and TRBJ1-2; D is unresolved. Germline lookup yields CDR1 SGHRS and CDR2 YFSETQ. The CDR3 loop spans 13 amino acids. The V and J ends lost 1 base and 2 bases respectively, with 6 bases between them. In DNA form, the CDR3 reads TGCGCCAGCAGCTTGCTAGGAAACTATGGCTACACCTTC. It is translated as CASSLLGNYGYTF.